This passage covers 6 T cell receptor beta chains from one sample sequenced in a study of blood T cell repertoires in COVID-19. TCRdb keeps only in-frame clones here, not all; method: immunoSEQ multiplex PCR. The repertoire holds some 490,000 clones, with approximately 91% as singletons. The sequenced sample was PBMCs or T cells enriched from blood (not recorded which). These receptors were taken from a woman aged 60-70 years who had recovered from COVID-19.

CDR3 nucleotides: TGCGCCAGCAGCCAAGTTTACAGTGTAACTAATGAAAAACTGTTTTTT. This sequence encodes CASSQVYSVTNEKLFF. This sequence joins TRBV4-1 and TRBJ1-4, with D hard to call. Trimming stripped 1 base from V and 1 base from J, with 10 bases between. Germline CDR1 reads MGHRA; CDR2 reads YSYEKL. This CDR3 contains 16 residues.

The count of this clone is one. The chain has TRBV7-9 and TRBJ1-1; 7 bases are shared with TRBD1. Germline-derived CDR1 and CDR2 are SEHNR and FQNEAQ (reference sequence). V shed 2 bases, J shed 4 bases, and the junction held 16 bases outside the gene matches. The CDR3 extends over 18 amino acids. The CDR3 is CASSLSLGQVLGSTEAFF. In nucleotides, the CDR3 is TGTGCCAGCAGCTTATCCCTCGGACAGGTCCTAGGGTCCACTGAAGCTTTCTTT.

The rearrangement joins TRBV5-1 to TRBJ2-2, with a possible D match to TRBD1 (5 bases). Germline V CDR1 and CDR2: SGHRS, YFSETQ. Trimming removed 0 bases at V and 3 bases at J, with 9 bases between. The CDR3 is 15 residues long. The CDR3 DNA reads TGCGCCAGCAGCTTGGGACAGACCTACACCGGGGAGCTGTTTTTT. This sequence encodes CASSLGQTYTGELFF.

This clone was found a few times. The chain carries TRBV7-2 and TRBJ2-7; no clear D. V shed 5 bases and J shed 7 bases, with 21 bases lying between them. Looked up from germline, CDR1 is SGHTA and CDR2 is FQGNSA. There are 15 residues in the CDR3. The CDR3 region is CASSPSRYLSMEQYF. CDR3 DNA sequence: TGTGCCAGCAGCCCGTCCCGGTACTTGTCTATGGAGCAGTACTTC.

This sequence joins TRBV7-2 and TRBJ2-1; 11 bases are shared with TRBD2. Germline trimming cut 5 bases from V and 6 bases from J; bases unmatched to any gene: 6. The CDR3 is 15 residues long. Germline V gene data show CDR1 as SGHTA and CDR2 as FQGNSA. CDR3 region: CASSARLAGSNEQFF. Written as DNA, the CDR3 is TGTGCCAGCAGCGCGAGACTAGCGGGGAGCAATGAGCAGTTCTTC. The full variable domain, completed using reference TRBV7-2 and TRBJ2-1, is GAGVSQSPSNKVTEKGKDVELRCDPISGHTALYWYRQSLGQGLEFLIYFQGNSAPDKSGLPSDRFSAERTGGSVSTLTIQRTQQEDSAVYLCASSARLAGSNEQFFGPGTRLTVL.

V is TRBV5-4 and J is TRBJ1-1, with D maybe TRBD1 (6 bases). This CDR3 spans 13 amino acids. The germline CDR1 and CDR2 sequences are SGHNT and YYREEE (reference sequence). V was clipped by 2 bases and J by 6 bases, with 11 bases between them. CDR3 coding DNA: TGTGCCAGCAGCTTCAGGGGAACTCCTGAAGCTTTCTTT. Amino acids: CASSFRGTPEAFF.